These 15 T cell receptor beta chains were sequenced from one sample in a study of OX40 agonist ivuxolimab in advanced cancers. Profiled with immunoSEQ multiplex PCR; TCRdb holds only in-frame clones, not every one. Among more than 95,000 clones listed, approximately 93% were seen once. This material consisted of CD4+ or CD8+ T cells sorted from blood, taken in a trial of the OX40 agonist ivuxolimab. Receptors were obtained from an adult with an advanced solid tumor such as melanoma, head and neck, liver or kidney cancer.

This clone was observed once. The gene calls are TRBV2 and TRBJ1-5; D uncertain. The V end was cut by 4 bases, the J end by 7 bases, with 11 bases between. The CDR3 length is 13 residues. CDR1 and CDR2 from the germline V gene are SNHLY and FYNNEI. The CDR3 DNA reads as TGTGCCAGCAGTGTGGGCACCGCGCAGCCCCAGCATTTT. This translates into CASSVGTAQPQHF. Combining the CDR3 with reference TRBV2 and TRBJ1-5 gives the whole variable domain EPEVTQTPSHQVTQMGQEVILRCVPISNHLYFYWYRQILGQKVEFLVSFYNNEISEKSEIFDDQFSVERPDGSNFTLKIRSTKLEDSAMYFCASSVGTAQPQHFGDGTRLSIL.

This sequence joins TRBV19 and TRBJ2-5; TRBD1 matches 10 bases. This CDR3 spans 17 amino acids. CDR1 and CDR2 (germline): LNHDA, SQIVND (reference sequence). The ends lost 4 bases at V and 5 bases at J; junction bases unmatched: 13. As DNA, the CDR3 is TGTGCCAGTAGTACCCACAGACAGGGGGCAGGTTTGGAGACCCAGTACTTC. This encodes CASSTHRQGAGLETQYF.

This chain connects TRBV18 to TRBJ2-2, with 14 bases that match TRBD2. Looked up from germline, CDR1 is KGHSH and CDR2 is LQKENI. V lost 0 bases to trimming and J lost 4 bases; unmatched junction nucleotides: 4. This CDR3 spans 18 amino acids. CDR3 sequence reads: CASSPPGLAGGGTGELFF. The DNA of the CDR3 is TGTGCCAGCTCACCACCTGGACTAGCGGGAGGTGGCACCGGGGAGCTGTTTTTT.

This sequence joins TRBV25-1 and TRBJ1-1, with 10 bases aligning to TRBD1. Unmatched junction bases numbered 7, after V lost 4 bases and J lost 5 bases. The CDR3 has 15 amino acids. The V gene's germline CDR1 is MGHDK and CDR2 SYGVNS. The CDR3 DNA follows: TGTGCCAGCAGTGCGACCGGGACAGGGGAGACTGAAGCTTTCTTT. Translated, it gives CASSATGTGETEAFF.

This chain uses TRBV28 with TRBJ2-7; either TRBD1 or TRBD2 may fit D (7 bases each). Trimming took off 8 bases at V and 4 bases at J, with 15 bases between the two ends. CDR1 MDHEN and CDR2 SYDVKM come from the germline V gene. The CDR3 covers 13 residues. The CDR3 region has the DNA TGTGCCAGCGCAGGGGGGGGAAGGTACGAGCAGTACTTC. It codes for CASAGGGRYEQYF.

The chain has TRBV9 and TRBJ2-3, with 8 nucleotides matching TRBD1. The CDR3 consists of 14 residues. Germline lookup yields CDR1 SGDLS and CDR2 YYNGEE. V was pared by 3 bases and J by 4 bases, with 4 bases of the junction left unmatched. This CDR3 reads CASSGQGRADTQYF. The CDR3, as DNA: TGTGCCAGCAGCGGACAGGGGCGGGCAGATACGCAGTATTTT.

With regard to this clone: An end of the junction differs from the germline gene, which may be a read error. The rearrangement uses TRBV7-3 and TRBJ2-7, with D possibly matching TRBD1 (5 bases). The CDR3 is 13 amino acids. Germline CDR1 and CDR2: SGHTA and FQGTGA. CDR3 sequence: CASSLTGQYGQYF. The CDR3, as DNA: TGTGCCAGCAGCTTAACGGGGCAGTACGGGCAGTACTTC.

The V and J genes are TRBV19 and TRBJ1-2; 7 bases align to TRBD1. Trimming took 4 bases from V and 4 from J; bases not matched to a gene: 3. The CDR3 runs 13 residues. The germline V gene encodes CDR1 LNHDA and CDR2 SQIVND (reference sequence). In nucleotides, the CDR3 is TGTGCCAGTAGTACCGACAGGGTCTATGGCTACACCTTC. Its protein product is CASSTDRVYGYTF. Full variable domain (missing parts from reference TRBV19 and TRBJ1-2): DGGITQSPKYLFRKEGQNVTLSCEQNLNHDAMYWYRQDPGQGLRLIYYSQIVNDFQKGDIAEGYSVSREKKESFPLTVTSAQKNPTAFYLCASSTDRVYGYTFGSGTRLTVV.

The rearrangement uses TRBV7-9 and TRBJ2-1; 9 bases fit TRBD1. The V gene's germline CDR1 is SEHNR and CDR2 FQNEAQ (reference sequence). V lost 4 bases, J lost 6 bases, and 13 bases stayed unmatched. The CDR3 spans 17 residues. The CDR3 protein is CASSSQQGASILNEQFF. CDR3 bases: TGTGCCAGCAGCTCCCAACAGGGGGCGTCAATCCTCAATGAGCAGTTCTTC.

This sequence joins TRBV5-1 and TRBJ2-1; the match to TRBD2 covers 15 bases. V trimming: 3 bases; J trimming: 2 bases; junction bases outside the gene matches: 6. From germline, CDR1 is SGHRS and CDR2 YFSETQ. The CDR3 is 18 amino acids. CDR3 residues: CASSSPGTSGGPYNEQFF. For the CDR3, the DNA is TGCGCCAGCAGCTCTCCCGGGACTAGCGGGGGGCCCTACAATGAGCAGTTCTTC. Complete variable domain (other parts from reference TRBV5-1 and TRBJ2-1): KAGVTQTPRYLIKTRGQQVTLSCSPISGHRSVSWYQQTPGQGLQFLFEYFSETQRNKGNFPGRFSGRQFSNSRSEMNVSTLELGDSALYLCASSSPGTSGGPYNEQFFGPGTRLTVL.

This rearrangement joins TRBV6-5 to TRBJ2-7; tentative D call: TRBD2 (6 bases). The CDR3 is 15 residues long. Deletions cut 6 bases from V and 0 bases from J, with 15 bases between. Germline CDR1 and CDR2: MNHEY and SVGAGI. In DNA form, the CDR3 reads TGTGCCAGCAGGTCCGGGGGAACGGGCTCCTACGAGCAGTACTTC. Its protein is CASRSGGTGSYEQYF.

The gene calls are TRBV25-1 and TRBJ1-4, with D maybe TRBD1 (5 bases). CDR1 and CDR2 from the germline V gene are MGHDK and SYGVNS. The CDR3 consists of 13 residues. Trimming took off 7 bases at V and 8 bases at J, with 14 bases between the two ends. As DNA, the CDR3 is TGTGCCAGCACCCTCGGGGGACGGGAAAAACTGTTTTTT. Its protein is CASTLGGREKLFF.

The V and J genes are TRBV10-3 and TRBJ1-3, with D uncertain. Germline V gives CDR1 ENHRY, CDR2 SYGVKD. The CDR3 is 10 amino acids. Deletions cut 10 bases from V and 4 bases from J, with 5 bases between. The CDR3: CATAGNTIYF. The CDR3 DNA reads TGTGCCACGGCGGGAAACACCATATATTTT.

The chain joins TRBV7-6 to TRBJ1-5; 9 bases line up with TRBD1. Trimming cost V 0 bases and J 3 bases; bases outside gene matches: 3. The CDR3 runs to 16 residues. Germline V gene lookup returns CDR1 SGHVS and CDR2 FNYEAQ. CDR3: CASSLATGGVNQPQHF. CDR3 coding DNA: TGTGCCAGCAGCTTAGCGACAGGGGGAGTCAATCAGCCCCAGCATTTT.

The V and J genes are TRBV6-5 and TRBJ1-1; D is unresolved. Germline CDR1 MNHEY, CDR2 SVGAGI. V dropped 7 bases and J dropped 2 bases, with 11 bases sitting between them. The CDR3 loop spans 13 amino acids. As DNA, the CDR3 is TGTGCCAGCACCCCACAGAAAAACACTGAAGCTTTCTTT. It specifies CASTPQKNTEAFF.